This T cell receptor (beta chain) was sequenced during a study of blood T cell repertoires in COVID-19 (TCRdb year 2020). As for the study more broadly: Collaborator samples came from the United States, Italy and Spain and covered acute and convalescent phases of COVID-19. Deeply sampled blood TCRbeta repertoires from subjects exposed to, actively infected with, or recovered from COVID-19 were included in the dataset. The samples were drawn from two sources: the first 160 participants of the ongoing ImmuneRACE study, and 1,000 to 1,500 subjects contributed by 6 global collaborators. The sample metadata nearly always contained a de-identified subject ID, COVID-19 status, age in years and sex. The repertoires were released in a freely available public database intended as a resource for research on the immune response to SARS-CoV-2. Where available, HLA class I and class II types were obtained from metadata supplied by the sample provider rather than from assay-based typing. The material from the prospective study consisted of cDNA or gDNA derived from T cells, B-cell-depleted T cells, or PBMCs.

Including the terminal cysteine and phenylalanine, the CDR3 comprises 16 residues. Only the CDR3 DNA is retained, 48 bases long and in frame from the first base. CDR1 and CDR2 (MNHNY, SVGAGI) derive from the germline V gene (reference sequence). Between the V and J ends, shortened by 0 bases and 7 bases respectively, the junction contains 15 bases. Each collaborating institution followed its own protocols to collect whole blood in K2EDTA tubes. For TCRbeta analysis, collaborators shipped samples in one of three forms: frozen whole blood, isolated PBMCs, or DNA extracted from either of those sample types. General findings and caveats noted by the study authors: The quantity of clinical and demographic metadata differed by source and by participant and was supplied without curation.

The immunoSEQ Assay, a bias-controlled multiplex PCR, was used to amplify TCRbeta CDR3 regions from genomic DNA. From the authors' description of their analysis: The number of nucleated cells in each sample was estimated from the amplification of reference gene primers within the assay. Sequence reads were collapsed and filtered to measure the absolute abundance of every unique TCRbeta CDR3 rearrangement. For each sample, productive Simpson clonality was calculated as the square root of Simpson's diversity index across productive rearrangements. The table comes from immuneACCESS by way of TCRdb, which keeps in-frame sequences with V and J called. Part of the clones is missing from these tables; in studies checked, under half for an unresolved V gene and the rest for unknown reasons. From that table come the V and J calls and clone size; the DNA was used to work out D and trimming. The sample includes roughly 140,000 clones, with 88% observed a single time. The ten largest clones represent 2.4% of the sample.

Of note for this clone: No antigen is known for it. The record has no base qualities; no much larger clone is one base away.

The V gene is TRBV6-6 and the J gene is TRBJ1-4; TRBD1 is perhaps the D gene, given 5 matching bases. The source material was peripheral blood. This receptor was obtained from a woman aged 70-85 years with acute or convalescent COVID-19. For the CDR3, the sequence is CASSYSNPGLSEKLFF. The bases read TGTGCCAGCAGTTACTCGAACCCAGGGCTTAGTGAAAAACTGTTTTTT.